The entry below gives a single TCR beta chain sequence along with its context. Its antigen is not known. Sequence at one end of the junction differs from germline and may be a read error. One entry per CDR3 protein, called by TCRdb with MiXCR from the PCR reads. The sample shows over 50,000 distinct CDR3 sequences, more than 35% of them seen only once. The data belong to a study of molecular identifiers for immune sequencing clone quantification. Whole-study context: RNA, taken in replicates from roughly 21,000 or 96,000 naive CD8 cells, was split five ways, with four sequenced.

The sorting of naive CD8 T cells used the CD8+CD4-CCR7+CD45RA+ phenotype. The CDR3 extends over 12 amino acids. Germline V gene lookup returns CDR1 PRHDT and CDR2 FYEKMQ (reference sequence). Study results and caveats: More than 99% of effector molecules, versus under 1% of naive-cell molecules, belonged to clones above 20 RNA copies. Investigators reportedly could detect spiked Jurkat TCR RNA from one cell among about a million naive cells.

The clonotype comes from a human donor in good health. Some libraries in this study had Jurkat cell RNA spiked in. The chain is built from TRBV13 and TRBJ1-1; D gene unclear. Sequencing was done on a sample of naive CD8+ T cells from blood, with Jurkat cell RNA spiked in. Subset described: FACS-sorted CD8+CD4-CCR7+CD45RA+ naive T cells. The CDR3 sequence: CASSLGRSDAFF. The CDR3 coding sequence is TGTGCCAGCAGTTTAGGACGTTCTGACGCTTTCTTT.